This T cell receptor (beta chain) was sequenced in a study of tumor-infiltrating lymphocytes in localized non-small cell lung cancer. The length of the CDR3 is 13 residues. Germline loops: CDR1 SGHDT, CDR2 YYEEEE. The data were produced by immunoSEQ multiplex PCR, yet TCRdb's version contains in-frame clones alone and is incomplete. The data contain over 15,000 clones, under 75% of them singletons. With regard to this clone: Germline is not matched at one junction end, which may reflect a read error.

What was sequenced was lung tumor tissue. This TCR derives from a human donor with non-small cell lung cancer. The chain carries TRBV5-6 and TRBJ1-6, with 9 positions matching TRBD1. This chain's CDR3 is CASATGGYSPLHF. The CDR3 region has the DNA TGTGCCAGCGCAACAGGGGGCTATTCGCCCCTCCACTTT.